The 10 T cell receptor beta chains presented below share a single source sample, sequenced in a study of technical replicates of blood from four donors. The assay was immunoSEQ multiplex PCR, and TCRdb's table has in-frame clones only and misses some. The sample has 55,000 to 75,000 clones, around 91% seen once. Input material: PBMCs. The receptors here all came from a human donor in good health. Some clones in this sample may be carry-over from other donors' samples.

The CDR3 nucleotides are TGTGCCAGCAGCGTAGTTTGGCGGGAGTTTTACCATGAGCAGTTCTTC. Protein: CASSVVWREFYHEQFF. V gene TRBV5-6 combines with J gene TRBJ2-1; 7 bases match TRBD2. Trimming removed 4 bases from V and 8 bases from J; junction bases left unmatched: 15. Germline loops: CDR1 SGHDT, CDR2 YYEEEE. The CDR3 spans 16 residues.

V gene TRBV29-1 combines with J gene TRBJ1-2; D remains ambiguous. The germline V gene has CDR1 SQVTM and CDR2 ANQGSEA. The CDR3 runs to 15 residues. V dropped 3 bases and J dropped 2 bases, with 16 bases sitting between them. CDR3 DNA: TGCAGCGTTGAGAGGCGGGCCTACCAAAACTATGGCTACACCTTC. Translated: CSVERRAYQNYGYTF.

The V and J genes are TRBV6-1 and TRBJ2-1; 9 bases fit TRBD1. Trimming removed 6 bases from V and 7 bases from J; junction bases left unmatched: 4. CDR3 length: 13 residues. Germline CDR1 reads MNHNS; CDR2 reads SASEGT. The CDR3 protein is CASRPTGGNEQFF. The CDR3 nucleotides read TGTGCCAGCAGACCGACAGGGGGGAATGAGCAGTTCTTC.

This clone was detected once. The chain couples TRBV4-3 to TRBJ1-4; perhaps TRBD1 as D (6 bases). The germline CDR1 and CDR2 sequences are LGHNA and YSLEER. CDR3 length: 17 amino acids. The V and J ends lost 0 bases and 2 bases respectively, with 13 bases between them. CDR3 loop: CASSQDGGGGTNEKLFF. The CDR3 region has the DNA TGCGCCAGCAGCCAAGATGGGGGTGGGGGCACTAATGAAAAACTGTTTTTT.

This CDR3 reads CASSHPVKTENTEAFF. CDR3 DNA: TGCGCCAGCAGCCACCCCGTGAAAACAGAGAACACTGAAGCTTTCTTT. The chain combines TRBV4-1 with TRBJ1-1, with D unresolved. Germline V CDR1 and CDR2: MGHRA, YSYEKL. Trimming took off 3 bases at V and 1 base at J, with 15 bases between the two ends. The CDR3 has 16 residues.

This chain uses TRBV27 with TRBJ1-1; 8 bases align to TRBD1. The CDR3 runs 15 residues. Germline CDR1 MNHEY, CDR2 SMNVEV (reference sequence). With V trimmed by 0 bases and J by 5 bases, 5 bases remained unmatched. The CDR3 region has the DNA TGTGCCAGCAGTTTATCGGCAGGGGGCATTACTGAAGCTTTCTTT. It encodes CASSLSAGGITEAFF.

V usage is TRBV2 and J usage is TRBJ2-1; D is possibly TRBD2 (6 bases). Looked up from germline, CDR1 is SNHLY and CDR2 is FYNNEI. The CDR3 consists of 13 residues. V was shortened by 6 bases and J by 9 bases, with 15 bases between the two germline ends. CDR3 sequence (DNA): TGTGCCAGCAGACGAAATAGCGGTGGTGAGCAGTTCTTC. It encodes CASRRNSGGEQFF.

The chain is built from TRBV21-1 and TRBJ1-2; TRBD1 is the table's D call and was not checked against the DNA. TRBV21-1 is a documented pseudogene. The CDR3 loop spans 14 amino acids. CDR3 nucleotides: TGTGCCAGCAGCAAAGCGAGGGGGAGAAATGGCTACACCTTC. Protein: CASSKARGRNGYTF.

V and J are TRBV4-1 and TRBJ2-1, with TRBD2 identical over 7 bases. The V gene's germline CDR1 is MGHRA and CDR2 YSYEKL. The CDR3 is 17 residues long. V was clipped by 1 base and J by 2 bases; unmatched bases: 8. CDR3 residues: CASSQGDGRLPYNEQFF. The CDR3, as DNA: TGCGCCAGCAGCCAAGGCGACGGGAGGCTACCCTACAATGAGCAGTTCTTC.

This clone was recorded only once. The chain employs TRBV5-5 and TRBJ2-5, with D uncertain. Germline assignment: CDR1 SGHKS and CDR2 YYEKEE (reference sequence). V dropped 3 bases and J dropped 0 bases, with 9 bases sitting between them. The CDR3 has 14 amino acids. CDR3 nucleotide sequence: TGTGCCAGCAGCTCTAGGCCAGACCAAGAGACCCAGTACTTC. Its translation: CASSSRPDQETQYF.